One T cell receptor (beta chain) is described in this entry. The antigen is not known. Time point of the sample: cycle 4 day 1 (C4D1), after less than seven weeks of nivolumab. Each and every patient relapsed after autologous stem cell transplantation, and patients got differing brentuximab vedotin exposure. Germline CDR1 and CDR2: LGHNA and YNFKEQ. This CDR3 region has 14 residues. V shed 0 bases and J shed 3 bases, with 8 bases lying between them. The method was immunoSEQ multiplex PCR; TCRdb's version includes in-frame clones alone and lacks a portion of them. This table holds about 6,700 clones, 76% found once. This sample is drawn from a study of PD-1 blockade in classical Hodgkin lymphoma. Overall study findings and caveats: Complete responders possessed baseline diversity comparable to newly diagnosed patients. Reports described newly diagnosed patients as having lower baseline TCR diversity than healthy donors. With CD4+ cells, TCR diversity rose significantly by C4D1, but not with CD8+ cells.

Sequences were derived from peripheral blood mononuclear cells (PBMCs), sampled before the fourth cycle of nivolumab. J is TRBJ1-1 and V is TRBV4-2; possibly TRBD1 for D (5 bases). The receptor was isolated from a human donor with classical Hodgkin lymphoma. In DNA, the CDR3 is TGTGCCAGCAGCCAAGAGCGGGGCCACACTGAAGCTTTCTTT. This encodes CASSQERGHTEAFF.